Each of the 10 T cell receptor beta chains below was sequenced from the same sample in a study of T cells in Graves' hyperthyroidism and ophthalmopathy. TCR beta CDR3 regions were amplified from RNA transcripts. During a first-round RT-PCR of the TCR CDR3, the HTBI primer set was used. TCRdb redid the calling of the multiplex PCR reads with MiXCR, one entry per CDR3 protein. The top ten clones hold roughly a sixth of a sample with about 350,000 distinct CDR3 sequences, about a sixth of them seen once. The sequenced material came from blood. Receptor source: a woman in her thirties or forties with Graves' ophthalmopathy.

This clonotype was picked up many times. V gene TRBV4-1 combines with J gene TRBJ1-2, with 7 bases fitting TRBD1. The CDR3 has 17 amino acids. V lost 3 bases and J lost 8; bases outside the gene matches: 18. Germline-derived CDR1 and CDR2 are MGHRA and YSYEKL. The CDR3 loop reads CASSHPKGEGASRGYTF. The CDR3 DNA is TGCGCCAGCAGCCACCCCAAGGGGGAGGGGGCTTCCCGGGGCTACACCTTC.

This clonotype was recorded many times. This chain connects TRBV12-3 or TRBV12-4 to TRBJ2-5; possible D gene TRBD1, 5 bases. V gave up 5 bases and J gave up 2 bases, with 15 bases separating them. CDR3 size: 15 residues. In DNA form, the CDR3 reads TGTGCCAGCAGTATCCCTCGACAGCGACAAGAGACCCAGTACTTC. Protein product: CASSIPRQRQETQYF.

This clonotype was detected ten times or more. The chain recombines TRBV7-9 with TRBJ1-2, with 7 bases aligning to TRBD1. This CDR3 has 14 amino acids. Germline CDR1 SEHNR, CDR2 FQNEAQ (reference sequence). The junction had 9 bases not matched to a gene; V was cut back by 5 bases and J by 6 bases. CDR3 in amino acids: CASSATGTLHGYTF. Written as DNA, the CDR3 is TGTGCCAGCAGCGCGACAGGGACTTTGCATGGCTACACCTTC.

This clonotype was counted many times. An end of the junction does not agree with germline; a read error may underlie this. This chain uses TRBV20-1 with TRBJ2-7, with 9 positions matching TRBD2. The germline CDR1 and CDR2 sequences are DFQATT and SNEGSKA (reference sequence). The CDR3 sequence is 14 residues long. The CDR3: CSARPTSGSYERYF. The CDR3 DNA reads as TGCAGTGCTAGACCTACTAGCGGGTCCTACGAGCGGTACTTC.

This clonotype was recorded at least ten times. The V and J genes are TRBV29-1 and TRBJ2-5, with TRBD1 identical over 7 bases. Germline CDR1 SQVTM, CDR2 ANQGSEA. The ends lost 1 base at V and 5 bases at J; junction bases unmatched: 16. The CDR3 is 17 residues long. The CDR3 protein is CSVEGLQGFYFYETQYF. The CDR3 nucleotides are TGCAGCGTTGAAGGGTTACAGGGGTTCTATTTTTACGAGACCCAGTACTTC.

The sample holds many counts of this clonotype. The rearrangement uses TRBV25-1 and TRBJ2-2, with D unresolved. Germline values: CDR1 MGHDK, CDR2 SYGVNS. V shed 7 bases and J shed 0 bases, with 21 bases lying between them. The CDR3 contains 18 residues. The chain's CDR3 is CASTQPSPGPPNTGELFF. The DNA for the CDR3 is TGTGCCAGCACCCAGCCCTCACCGGGCCCTCCGAACACCGGGGAGCTGTTTTTT.

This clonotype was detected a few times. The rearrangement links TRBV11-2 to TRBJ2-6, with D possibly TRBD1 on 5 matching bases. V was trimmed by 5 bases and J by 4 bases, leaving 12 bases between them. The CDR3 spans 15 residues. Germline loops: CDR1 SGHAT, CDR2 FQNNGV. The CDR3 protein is CASSQAGSGANVLTF. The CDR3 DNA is TGTGCCAGCAGCCAAGCAGGGTCCGGGGCCAACGTCCTGACTTTC.

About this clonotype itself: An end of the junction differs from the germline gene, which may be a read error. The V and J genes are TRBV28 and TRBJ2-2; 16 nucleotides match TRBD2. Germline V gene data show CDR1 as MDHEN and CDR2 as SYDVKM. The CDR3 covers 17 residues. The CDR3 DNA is TGTGCCAGCATCCCCGGGACTAGCGGGAGGGTGGTCGGGGGGCTGTTTTTT. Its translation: CASIPGTSGRVVGGLFF. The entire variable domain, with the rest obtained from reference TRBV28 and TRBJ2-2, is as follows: DVKVTQSSRYLVKRTGEKVFLECVQDMDHENMFWYRQDPGLGLRLIYFSYDVKMKEKGDIPEGYSVSREKKERFSLILESASTNQTSMYLCASIPGTSGRVVGGLFFGEGSRLTVL.

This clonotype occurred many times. The CDR3: CATSPDRVLGQPQHF. DNA for the CDR3: TGTGCCACCAGCCCGGACAGGGTTCTGGGTCAGCCCCAGCATTTT. The chain uses TRBV15 and TRBJ1-5; 8 nucleotides match TRBD1. Germline V gene data show CDR1 as LNHNV and CDR2 as YYDKDF (reference sequence). The V segment lost 5 bases and the J segment 6 bases; nucleotides outside the gene matches: 9. This CDR3 is 15 amino acids long.

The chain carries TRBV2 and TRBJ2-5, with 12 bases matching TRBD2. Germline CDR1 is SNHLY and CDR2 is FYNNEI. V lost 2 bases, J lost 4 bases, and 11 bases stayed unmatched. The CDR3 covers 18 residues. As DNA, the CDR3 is TGTGCCAGCAGTGAAATTTTTGCTAGCGGGAGGGCCGGAGAGACCCAGTACTTC. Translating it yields CASSEIFASGRAGETQYF.